The entry that follows covers one T cell receptor (beta chain) sequence. Antigen specificity is unknown. These data originate in a study of T cell responses to AZD1222 COVID-19 vaccine. Study results and limitations: It was only a handful of AZD1222 recipients who were seropositive at baseline.

This table comes from immunoSEQ multiplex PCR, and its TCRdb copy is limited to in-frame clones, with some not included. The sample lists under 200,000 clones, about 92% seen once, with 1% to 1.5% in the top ten. J gave up 10 bases and V 4 bases, and 11 bases lay outside the gene matches. CDR3 length equals 14 residues. CDR1 and CDR2 (germline): SQVTM, ANQGSEA. Sequences were derived from peripheral blood, sampled 28 days after the second AZD1222 dose. This clonotype was sampled from an adult who received the AZD1222 COVID-19 vaccine. This chain links TRBV29-1 with TRBJ2-1; 9 nucleotides line up with TRBD2. The CDR3 DNA reads TGCAGCGTTGGGGTAGCGGGGGTTCAAGGGGAGCAGTTCTTC. Protein product: CSVGVAGVQGEQFF.